Following are 21 T cell receptor beta chains from one sample sequenced in a study of CD8 T cells in Susac syndrome. RNA amounts of about 0.45 to 1 ug underwent reverse transcription with random hexamers. From the immunoSEQ multiplex PCR reads, TCRdb called clonotypes with MiXCR, one entry per CDR3 protein. Here the sample spans roughly 180,000 distinct CDR3 sequences, around 94% being singletons. Sequencing was performed on CD4+ T cells from PBMCs. These receptors were taken from a human donor in good health.

The chain joins TRBV29-1 to TRBJ1-1; TRBD1 agrees at 8 bases. With 7 bases clipped from V and 5 bases from J, the junction kept 6 bases outside the gene matches. CDR3 length: 12 residues. The germline CDR1 and CDR2 sequences are SQVTM and ANQGSEA. CDR3 in DNA: TGCAGCGGGTGGACAGGGCTAACTGAAGCTTTCTTT. The encoded protein is CSGWTGLTEAFF.

The CDR3 loop reads CASSHPSGDLPETQYF. The DNA for the CDR3 is TGTGCCAGCAGCCACCCTAGCGGGGACCTCCCAGAGACCCAGTACTTC. The V gene is TRBV7-9, the J gene TRBJ2-5, with 9 bases fitting TRBD2. CDR3 length: 16 amino acids. The V and J ends lost 5 bases and 4 bases, in that order; junction bases with no gene match: 11. Germline CDR1 SEHNR, CDR2 FQNEAQ (reference sequence).

The chain couples TRBV29-1 to TRBJ2-2, with 14 bases aligning to TRBD2. V shed 6 bases and J 2 bases; nucleotides not matched to a gene: 8. The germline CDR1 and CDR2 sequences are SQVTM and ANQGSEA. This CDR3 comprises 17 residues. CDR3 DNA: TGCAGCGTACTAATCGGGACTAGCGGGGGAAACACCGGGGAGCTGTTTTTT. Residues: CSVLIGTSGGNTGELFF.

The rearrangement joins TRBV7-8 to TRBJ1-3; unclear D gene. The CDR3 runs to 17 residues. Looked up from germline, CDR1 is SGHVS and CDR2 is FQNEAQ. V gave up 9 bases and J gave up 3 bases, with 24 bases separating them. CDR3 amino acids: CASFAGRALAVGNTIYF. DNA of the CDR3: TGTGCCAGTTTCGCGGGGAGGGCCTTAGCGGTTGGAAACACCATATATTTT.

The genes are TRBV10-3 and TRBJ2-5; TRBD1 might be the D (5 bases). With 3 bases removed from V and 2 bases from J, the gap between germline ends came to 13 bases. Germline values: CDR1 ENHRY, CDR2 SYGVKD. This CDR3 is built from 15 residues. This CDR3 is CAISEGQPSQETQYF. The CDR3, as DNA: TGTGCCATCAGTGAAGGACAACCCTCTCAAGAGACCCAGTACTTC.

The genes are TRBV25-1 and TRBJ2-3; perhaps TRBD1 as D (5 bases). Deletions cut 6 bases from V and 0 bases from J, with 10 bases between. Germline V gene data show CDR1 as MGHDK and CDR2 as SYGVNS. There are 14 residues in the CDR3. In DNA form, the CDR3 reads TGTGCCAGCAGGTTGACAGTCAGCACAGATACGCAGTATTTT. Amino acids: CASRLTVSTDTQYF.

The chain couples TRBV24-1 to TRBJ2-3; D gene ambiguous. The CDR3 is 12 residues long. V lost 2 bases and J lost 4, with 3 bases in between. CDR1 and CDR2 (germline): KGHDR, SFDVKD. CDR3 sequence (DNA): TGTGCCACCAGTGATTATCCAGATACGCAGTATTTT. Translation gives CATSDYPDTQYF.

The chain recombines TRBV20-1 with TRBJ2-1, with unresolved D. Germline loops: CDR1 DFQATT, CDR2 SNEGSKA (reference sequence). V dropped 5 bases and J dropped 10 bases, with 3 bases sitting between them. The CDR3 sequence is 8 residues long. The CDR3 DNA is TGCAGTGCTTGGGAGCAGTTCTTC. This gives the protein CSAWEQFF.

The V gene is TRBV7-2, the J gene TRBJ1-6; no clear D gene. Germline CDR1 and CDR2: SGHTA and FQGNSA. The germline V and J ends were trimmed by 5 bases and 6 bases, with 11 bases remaining between them. This CDR3 is 14 amino acids long. Here the CDR3 reads CASSPMQVNSPLHF. The CDR3 nucleotides read TGTGCCAGCAGCCCTATGCAGGTTAATTCACCCCTCCACTTT.

The rearrangement links TRBV25-1 to TRBJ2-5; 7 positions agree with TRBD2. The CDR3 sequence is 17 residues long. The germline CDR1 and CDR2 sequences are MGHDK and SYGVNS. V trimming: 5 bases; J trimming: 4 bases; junction bases outside the gene matches: 16. CDR3 amino acids: CASSQGRGEPGGETQYF. The CDR3 DNA reads as TGTGCCAGCAGTCAGGGACGCGGGGAACCGGGGGGAGAGACCCAGTACTTC. Using reference TRBV25-1 and TRBJ2-5 for the parts outside the CDR3, the full variable domain is EADIYQTPRYLVIGTGKKITLECSQTMGHDKMYWYQQDPGMELHLIHYSYGVNSTEKGDLSSESTVSRIRTEHFPLTLESARPSHTSQYLCASSQGRGEPGGETQYFGPGTRLLVL.

The J gene is TRBJ1-1, the V gene TRBV29-1; D not certain. There are 10 residues in the CDR3. Trimming left V 6 bases short and J 3 bases short, with 5 bases between. Germline V gene data show CDR1 as SQVTM and CDR2 as ANQGSEA. The CDR3 is CSVSDTEAFF. As DNA, the CDR3 is TGCAGCGTCAGTGACACTGAAGCTTTCTTT.

This clonotype was seen more than once but under ten times. The chain joins TRBV7-2 to TRBJ2-7, with D unresolved. There are 11 residues in the CDR3. The germline V gene has CDR1 SGHTA and CDR2 FQGNSA. V lost 5 bases and J lost 3, with 5 bases in between. The CDR3 DNA sequence: TGTGCCAGCAGCGACCGCTACGAGCAGTACTTC. Translated: CASSDRYEQYF. Filled out from reference TRBV7-2 and TRBJ2-7, the complete variable domain reads GAGVSQSPSNKVTEKGKDVELRCDPISGHTALYWYRQSLGQGLEFLIYFQGNSAPDKSGLPSDRFSAERTGGSVSTLTIQRTQQEDSAVYLCASSDRYEQYFGPGTRLTVT.

The rearrangement links TRBV29-1 to TRBJ2-7; perhaps D is TRBD1 or TRBD2 (5 bases each). V was clipped by 4 bases and J by 5 bases, with 24 bases between them. The CDR3 loop spans 16 amino acids. CDR1 is SQVTM, CDR2 ANQGSEA, per germline. CDR3: CSVVGGEGAALDEQYF. CDR3 DNA: TGCAGCGTTGTAGGAGGTGAAGGGGCCGCCTTGGACGAGCAGTACTTC.

This chain joins TRBV12-3 or TRBV12-4 and TRBJ2-7; possibly TRBD1 for D (5 bases). This CDR3 comprises 14 residues. V lost 6 bases and J 1 base, leaving 13 bases between the germline ends. CDR3 residues: CASSNQGVSYEQYF. The DNA of the CDR3 is TGTGCCAGCAGCAACCAAGGGGTGTCCTACGAGCAGTACTTC.

V gene TRBV7-9 combines with J gene TRBJ1-3; no firm D call. CDR3 size: 14 residues. Germline CDR1 is SEHNR and CDR2 is FQNEAQ (reference sequence). V lost 4 bases, J lost 2 bases, and 9 bases lay in between. CDR3 protein: CASSSDGTGNTIYF. CDR3 DNA sequence: TGTGCCAGCAGCTCCGACGGGACTGGAAACACCATATATTTT.

This chain uses TRBV12-3 or TRBV12-4 with TRBJ2-3; 12 bases align to TRBD2. The CDR3 totals 17 residues. Trimming at V came to 5 bases and at J to 0 bases, leaving 6 bases not matched to a gene. The CDR3 spells CASSTRLAGASTDTQYF. CDR3 nucleotides: TGTGCCAGCAGTACCCGACTAGCGGGGGCTAGCACAGATACGCAGTATTTT.

The chain combines TRBV20-1 with TRBJ1-1, with D unclear. The CDR3 totals 13 residues. With 1 base removed from V and 4 bases from J, the gap between germline ends came to 10 bases. CDR1 DFQATT and CDR2 SNEGSKA come from the germline V gene (reference sequence). DNA for the CDR3: TGCAGTGCTAGAGGGGCCCTGAGCACTGAAGCTTTCTTT. Residues: CSARGALSTEAFF.

Only one count was recorded for this clonotype. The chain combines TRBV20-1 with TRBJ2-3; perhaps D is TRBD1 or TRBD2 (5 bases each). Trimming removed 1 base at V and 2 bases at J, with 10 bases between. Germline lookup yields CDR1 DFQATT and CDR2 SNEGSKA (reference sequence). There are 14 residues in the CDR3. CDR3 sequence: CSARVGGSTDTQYF. CDR3 in DNA: TGCAGTGCTAGAGTTGGGGGATCCACAGATACGCAGTATTTT.

The gene calls are TRBV7-6 and TRBJ2-5, with D possibly matching TRBD2 (5 bases). V gave up 1 base and J gave up 5 bases, with 11 bases separating them. The CDR3 runs 14 residues. Germline V CDR1 and CDR2: SGHVS, FNYEAQ. The CDR3, as DNA: TGTGCCAGCAGCTTAGACCTAGCACCGGAGACCCAGTACTTC. Translation gives CASSLDLAPETQYF.

The rearrangement links TRBV30 to TRBJ1-5; D is unresolved. Trimming stripped 0 bases from V and 4 bases from J, with 7 bases between. Germline CDR1 reads GTSNPN; CDR2 reads SVGIG (reference sequence). The CDR3 spans 13 residues. CDR3 DNA sequence: TGTGCCTGGAGTGTTGATGAGAATCAGCCCCAGCATTTT. This sequence encodes CAWSVDENQPQHF.

This sequence joins TRBV5-1 and TRBJ2-5; a possible D gene is TRBD1 (6 bases). Per germline, CDR1 SGHRS and CDR2 YFSETQ. The CDR3 is made up of 13 amino acids. Trimming shortened V by 7 bases and J by 2 bases, and 12 bases separated the two germline ends. The CDR3, as DNA: TGCGCCAGCCATAACACAGGGCAAGAGACCCAGTACTTC. It yields the protein CASHNTGQETQYF.